One TCR beta chain is described in this entry. Study processing details: Amplification with reference gene primers provided the estimates of nucleated cell counts. TCRdb's table, derived via immunoSEQ multiplex PCR, lists solely in-frame clones and lacks some. V, J and clone size reflect that table, while D and trimming were determined from the DNA. Of under 300,000 clones in the sample, 80% to 90% are singletons; the top ten hold less than 15%. This sample was included in a study of blood T cell repertoires in COVID-19. Study-level background: Acute-phase and convalescent COVID-19 samples originated in the United States, Italy and Spain. T cells, B-cell-depleted T cells, or PBMCs provided the cDNA or gDNA that served as material.

V lost 1 base to trimming and J lost 0 bases, with 10 bases between them. The germline V gene has CDR1 MDHEN and CDR2 SYDVKM. CDR3 length equals 15 residues. The rearrangement uses TRBV28 and TRBJ2-7; D not resolved. Sequences were obtained from peripheral blood. This clonotype originated in a woman aged 25 to 39 with COVID-19, enrolled during active disease. CDR3 loop: CASSLYRRSSYEQYF. CDR3 DNA sequence: TGTGCCAGCAGTTTATATCGCCGCAGCTCCTACGAGCAGTACTTC.